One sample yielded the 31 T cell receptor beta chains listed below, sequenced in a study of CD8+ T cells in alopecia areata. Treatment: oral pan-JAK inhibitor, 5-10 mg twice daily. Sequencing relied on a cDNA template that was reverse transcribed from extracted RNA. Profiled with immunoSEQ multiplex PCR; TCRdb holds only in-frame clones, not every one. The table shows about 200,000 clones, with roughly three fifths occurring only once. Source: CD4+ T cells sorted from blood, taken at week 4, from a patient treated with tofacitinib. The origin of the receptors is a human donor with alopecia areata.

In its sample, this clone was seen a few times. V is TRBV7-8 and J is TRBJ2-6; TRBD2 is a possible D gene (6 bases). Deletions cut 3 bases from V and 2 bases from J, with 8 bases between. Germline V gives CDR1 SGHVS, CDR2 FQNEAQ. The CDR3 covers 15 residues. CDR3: CASSFRTTGANVLTF. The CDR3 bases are TGTGCCAGCAGCTTTCGGACTACTGGGGCCAACGTCCTGACTTTC.

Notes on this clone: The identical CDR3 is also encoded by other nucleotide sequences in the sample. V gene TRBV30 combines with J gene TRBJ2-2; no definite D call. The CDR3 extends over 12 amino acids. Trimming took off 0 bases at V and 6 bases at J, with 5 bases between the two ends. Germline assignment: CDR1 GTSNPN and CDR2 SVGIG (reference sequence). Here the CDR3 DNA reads TGTGCCTGGAGTGTACGCGCCGGGGAGCTGTTTTTT. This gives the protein CAWSVRAGELFF. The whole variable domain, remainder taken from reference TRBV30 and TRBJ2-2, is SQTIHQWPATLVQPVGSPLSLECTVEGTSNPNLYWYRQAAGRGLQLLFYSVGIGQISSEVPQNLSASRPQDRQFILSSKKLLLSDSGFYLCAWSVRAGELFFGEGSRLTVL.

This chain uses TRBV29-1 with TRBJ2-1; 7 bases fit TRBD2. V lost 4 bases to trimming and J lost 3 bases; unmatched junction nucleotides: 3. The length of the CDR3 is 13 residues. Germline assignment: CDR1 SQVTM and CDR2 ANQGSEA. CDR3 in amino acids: CSVGERGYNEQFF. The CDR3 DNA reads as TGCAGCGTTGGGGAGCGGGGCTACAATGAGCAGTTCTTC.

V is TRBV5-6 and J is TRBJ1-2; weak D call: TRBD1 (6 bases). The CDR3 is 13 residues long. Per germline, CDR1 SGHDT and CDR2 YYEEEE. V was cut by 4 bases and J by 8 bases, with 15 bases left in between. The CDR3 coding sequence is TGTGCCAGCAGCAGTAACAGGGATAGCGGCTACACCTTC. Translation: CASSSNRDSGYTF.

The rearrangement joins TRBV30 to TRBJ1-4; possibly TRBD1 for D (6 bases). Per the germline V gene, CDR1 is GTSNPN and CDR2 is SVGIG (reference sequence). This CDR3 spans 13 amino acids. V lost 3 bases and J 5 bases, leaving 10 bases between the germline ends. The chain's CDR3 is CAWRGASNEKLFF. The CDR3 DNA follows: TGTGCCTGGAGGGGGGCATCAAATGAAAAACTGTTTTTT.

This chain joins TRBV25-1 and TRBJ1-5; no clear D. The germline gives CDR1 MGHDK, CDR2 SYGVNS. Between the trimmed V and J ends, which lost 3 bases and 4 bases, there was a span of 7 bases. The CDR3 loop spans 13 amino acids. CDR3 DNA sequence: TGTGCCAGCAGTGAGATCGGGAATCAGCCCCAGCATTTT. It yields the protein CASSEIGNQPQHF.

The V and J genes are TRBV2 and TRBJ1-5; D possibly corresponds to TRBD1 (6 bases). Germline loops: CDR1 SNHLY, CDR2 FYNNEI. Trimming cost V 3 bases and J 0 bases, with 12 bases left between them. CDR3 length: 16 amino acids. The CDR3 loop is CASSDGQGNSNQPQHF. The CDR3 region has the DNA TGTGCCAGCAGTGACGGTCAGGGGAATAGCAATCAGCCCCAGCATTTT.

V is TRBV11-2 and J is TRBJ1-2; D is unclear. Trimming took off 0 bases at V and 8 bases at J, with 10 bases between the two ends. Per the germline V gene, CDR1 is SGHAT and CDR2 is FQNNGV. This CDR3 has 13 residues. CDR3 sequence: CASSLDRSGGYTF. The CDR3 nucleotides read TGTGCCAGCAGCTTAGACCGGTCCGGGGGCTACACCTTC.

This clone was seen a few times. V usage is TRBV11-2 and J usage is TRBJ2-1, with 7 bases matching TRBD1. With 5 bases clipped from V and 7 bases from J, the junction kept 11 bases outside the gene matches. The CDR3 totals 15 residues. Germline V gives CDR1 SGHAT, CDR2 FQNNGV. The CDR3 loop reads CASSPHDRGRNEQFF. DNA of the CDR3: TGTGCCAGCAGCCCACACGATAGGGGGCGGAATGAGCAGTTCTTC.

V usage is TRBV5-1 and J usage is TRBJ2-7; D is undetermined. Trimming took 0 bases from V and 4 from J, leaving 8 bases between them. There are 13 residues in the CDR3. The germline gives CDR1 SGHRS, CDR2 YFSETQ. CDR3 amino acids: CASSLEAVYEQYF. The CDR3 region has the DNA TGCGCCAGCAGCTTGGAGGCAGTATACGAGCAGTACTTC.

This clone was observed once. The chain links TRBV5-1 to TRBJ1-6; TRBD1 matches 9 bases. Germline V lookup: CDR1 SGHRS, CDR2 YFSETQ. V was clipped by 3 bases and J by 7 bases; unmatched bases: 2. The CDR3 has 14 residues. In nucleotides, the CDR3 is TGCGCCAGCAGCTACGGACAGGGGAATTCACCCCTCCACTTT. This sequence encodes CASSYGQGNSPLHF.

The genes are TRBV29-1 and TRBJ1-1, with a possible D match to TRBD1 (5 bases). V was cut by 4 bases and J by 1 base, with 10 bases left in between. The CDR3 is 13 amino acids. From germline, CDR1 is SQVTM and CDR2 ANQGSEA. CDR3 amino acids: CSVALQANTEAFF. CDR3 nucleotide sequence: TGCAGCGTTGCCTTACAGGCGAACACTGAAGCTTTCTTT.

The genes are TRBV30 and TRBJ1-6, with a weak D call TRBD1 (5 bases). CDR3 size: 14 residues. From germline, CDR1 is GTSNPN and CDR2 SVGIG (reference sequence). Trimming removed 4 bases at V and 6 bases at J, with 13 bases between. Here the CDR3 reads CAWIWGNANSPLHF. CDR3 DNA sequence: TGTGCCTGGATTTGGGGGAATGCTAATTCACCCCTCCACTTT.

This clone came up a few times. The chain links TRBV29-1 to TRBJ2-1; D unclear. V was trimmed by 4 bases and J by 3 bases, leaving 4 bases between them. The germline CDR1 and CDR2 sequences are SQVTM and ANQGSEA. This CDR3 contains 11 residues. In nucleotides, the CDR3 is TGCAGCGTTGCCCACTACAATGAGCAGTTCTTC. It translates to CSVAHYNEQFF.

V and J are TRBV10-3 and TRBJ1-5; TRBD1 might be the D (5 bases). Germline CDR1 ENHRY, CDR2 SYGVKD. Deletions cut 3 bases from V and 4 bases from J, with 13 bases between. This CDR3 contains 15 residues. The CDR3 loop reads CAISERQGENQPQHF. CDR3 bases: TGTGCCATCAGTGAACGGCAGGGAGAGAATCAGCCCCAGCATTTT.

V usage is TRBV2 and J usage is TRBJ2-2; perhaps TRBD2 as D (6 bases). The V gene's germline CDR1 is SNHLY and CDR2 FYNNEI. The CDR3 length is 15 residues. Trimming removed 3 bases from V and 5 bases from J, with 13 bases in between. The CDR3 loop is CASSERGAVTGELFF. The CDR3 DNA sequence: TGTGCCAGCAGTGAGCGGGGAGCGGTGACCGGGGAGCTGTTTTTT.

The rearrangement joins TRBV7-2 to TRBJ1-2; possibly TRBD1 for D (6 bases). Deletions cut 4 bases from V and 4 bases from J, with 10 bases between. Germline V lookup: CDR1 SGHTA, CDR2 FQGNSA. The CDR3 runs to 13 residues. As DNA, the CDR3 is TGTGCCAGCAGCTCTGCACAGGGCTATGGCTACACCTTC. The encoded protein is CASSSAQGYGYTF.

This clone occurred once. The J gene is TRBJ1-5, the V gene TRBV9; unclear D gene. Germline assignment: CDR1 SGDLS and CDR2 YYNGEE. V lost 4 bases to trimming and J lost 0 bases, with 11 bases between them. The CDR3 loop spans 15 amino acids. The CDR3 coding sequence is TGTGCCAGCAGCAAGACCGTGAATAGCAATCAGCCCCAGCATTTT. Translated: CASSKTVNSNQPQHF. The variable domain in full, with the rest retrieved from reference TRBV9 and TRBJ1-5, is DSGVTQTPKHLITATGQRVTLRCSPRSGDLSVYWYQQSLDQGLQFLIQYYNGEERAKGNILERFSAQQFPDLHSELNLSSLELGDSALYFCASSKTVNSNQPQHFGDGTRLSIL.

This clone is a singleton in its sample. CDR3 coding DNA: TGCGCCAGCAGCCAAGATTTGTCTAGCAATGTGGAGACCCAGTACTTC. Translating it yields CASSQDLSSNVETQYF. The V gene is TRBV4-1, the J gene TRBJ2-5; tentative D call: TRBD2 (5 bases). Trimming removed 0 bases at V and 5 bases at J, with 16 bases between. Germline values: CDR1 MGHRA, CDR2 YSYEKL. The CDR3 consists of 16 residues.

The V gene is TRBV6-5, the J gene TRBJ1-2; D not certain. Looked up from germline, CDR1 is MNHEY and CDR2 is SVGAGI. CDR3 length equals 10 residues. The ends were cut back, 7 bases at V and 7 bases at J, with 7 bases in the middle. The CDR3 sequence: CASTISGYTF. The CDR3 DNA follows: TGTGCCAGCACCATAAGTGGCTACACCTTC.

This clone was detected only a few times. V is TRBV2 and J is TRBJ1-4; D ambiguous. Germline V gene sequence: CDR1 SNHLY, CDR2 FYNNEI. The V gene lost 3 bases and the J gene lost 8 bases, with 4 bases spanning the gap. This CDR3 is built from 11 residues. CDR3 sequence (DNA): TGTGCCAGCAGTGAGGGGGAAAAACTGTTTTTT. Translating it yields CASSEGEKLFF.

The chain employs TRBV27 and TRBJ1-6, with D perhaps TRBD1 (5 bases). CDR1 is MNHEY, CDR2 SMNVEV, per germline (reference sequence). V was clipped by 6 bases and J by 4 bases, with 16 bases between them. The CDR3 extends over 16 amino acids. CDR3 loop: CASSGNRDGYNSPLHF. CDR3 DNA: TGTGCCAGCAGCGGGAACCGGGACGGATATAATTCACCCCTCCACTTT.

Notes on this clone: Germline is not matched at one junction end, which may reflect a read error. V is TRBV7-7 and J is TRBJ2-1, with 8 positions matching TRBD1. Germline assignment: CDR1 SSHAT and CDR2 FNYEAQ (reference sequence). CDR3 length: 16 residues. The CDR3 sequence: CASSPNPGTGGNEQFF. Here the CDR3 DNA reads TGTGCTAGCAGCCCTAATCCTGGGACAGGTGGGAATGAGCAGTTCTTC.

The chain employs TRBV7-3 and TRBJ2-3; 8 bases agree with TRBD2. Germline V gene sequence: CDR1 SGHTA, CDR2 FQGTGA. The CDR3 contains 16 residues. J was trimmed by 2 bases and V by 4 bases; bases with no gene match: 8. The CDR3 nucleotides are TGTGCCAGCAGCTCCCAGAGCGGGGGATACACAGATACGCAGTATTTT. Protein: CASSSQSGGYTDTQYF. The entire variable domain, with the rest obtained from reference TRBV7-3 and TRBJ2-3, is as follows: GAGVSQTPSNKVTEKGKYVELRCDPISGHTALYWYRQSLGQGPEFLIYFQGTGAADDSGLPNDRFFAVRPEGSVSTLKIQRTERGDSAVYLCASSSQSGGYTDTQYFGPGTRLTVL.

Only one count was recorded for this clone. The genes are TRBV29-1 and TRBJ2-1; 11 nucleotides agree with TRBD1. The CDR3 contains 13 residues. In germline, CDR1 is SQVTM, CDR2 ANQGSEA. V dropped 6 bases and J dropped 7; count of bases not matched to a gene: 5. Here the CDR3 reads CSVGTGGRNEQFF. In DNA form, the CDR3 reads TGCAGCGTCGGGACAGGGGGTCGGAATGAGCAGTTCTTC.

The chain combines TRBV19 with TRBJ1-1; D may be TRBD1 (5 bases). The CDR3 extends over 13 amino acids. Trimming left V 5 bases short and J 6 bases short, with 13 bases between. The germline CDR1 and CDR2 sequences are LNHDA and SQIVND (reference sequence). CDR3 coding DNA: TGTGCCAGTAGTCAGCCAGGGATAGCTGAAGCTTTCTTT. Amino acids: CASSQPGIAEAFF. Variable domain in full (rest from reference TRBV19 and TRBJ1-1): DGGITQSPKYLFRKEGQNVTLSCEQNLNHDAMYWYRQDPGQGLRLIYYSQIVNDFQKGDIAEGYSVSREKKESFPLTVTSAQKNPTAFYLCASSQPGIAEAFFGQGTRLTVV.

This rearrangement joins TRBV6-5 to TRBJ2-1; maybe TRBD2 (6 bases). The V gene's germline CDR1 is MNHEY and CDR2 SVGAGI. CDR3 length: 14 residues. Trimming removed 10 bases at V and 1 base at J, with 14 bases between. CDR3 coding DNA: TGTGCCACCGCCCTTCGGGGGTCCTACAATGAGCAGTTCTTC. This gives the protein CATALRGSYNEQFF.

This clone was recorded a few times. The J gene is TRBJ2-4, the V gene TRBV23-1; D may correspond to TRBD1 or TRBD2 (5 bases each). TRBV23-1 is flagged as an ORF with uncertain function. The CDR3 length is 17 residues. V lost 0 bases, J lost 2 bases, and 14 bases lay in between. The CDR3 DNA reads TGCGCCAGCAGTCAATCCGCAGAGGGGATGACCAAAAACATTCAGTACTTC. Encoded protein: CASSQSAEGMTKNIQYF.

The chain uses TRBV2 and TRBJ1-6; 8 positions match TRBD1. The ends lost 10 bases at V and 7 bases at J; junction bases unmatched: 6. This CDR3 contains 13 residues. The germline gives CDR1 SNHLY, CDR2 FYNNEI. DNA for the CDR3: TGTGCCACCTGCGGACAGGGAAATTCACCCCTCCACTTT. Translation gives CATCGQGNSPLHF.

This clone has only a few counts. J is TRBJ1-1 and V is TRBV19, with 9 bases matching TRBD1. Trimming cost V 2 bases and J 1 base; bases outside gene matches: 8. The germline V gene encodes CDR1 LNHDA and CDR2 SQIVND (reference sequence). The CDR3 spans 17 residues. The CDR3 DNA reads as TGTGCCAGTAGTATATCAGGACAGGGGCGTAAGAACACTGAAGCTTTCTTT. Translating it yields CASSISGQGRKNTEAFF.

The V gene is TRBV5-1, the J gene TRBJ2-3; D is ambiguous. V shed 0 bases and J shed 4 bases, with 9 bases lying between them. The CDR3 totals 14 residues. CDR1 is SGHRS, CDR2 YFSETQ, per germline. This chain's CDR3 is CASSLATPSDTQYF. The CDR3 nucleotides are TGCGCCAGCAGCTTGGCCACCCCTTCAGATACGCAGTATTTT.